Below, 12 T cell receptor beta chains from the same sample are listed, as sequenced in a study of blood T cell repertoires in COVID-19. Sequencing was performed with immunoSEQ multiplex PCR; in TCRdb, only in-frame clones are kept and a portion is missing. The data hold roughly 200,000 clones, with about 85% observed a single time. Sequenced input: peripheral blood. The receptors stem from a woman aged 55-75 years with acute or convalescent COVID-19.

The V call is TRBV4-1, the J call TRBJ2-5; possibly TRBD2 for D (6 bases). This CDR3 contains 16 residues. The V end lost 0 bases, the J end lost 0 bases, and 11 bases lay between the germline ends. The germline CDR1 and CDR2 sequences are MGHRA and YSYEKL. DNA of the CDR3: TGCGCCAGCAGCCAAGATCCGTCTAGCGACCAAGAGACCCAGTACTTC. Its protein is CASSQDPSSDQETQYF.

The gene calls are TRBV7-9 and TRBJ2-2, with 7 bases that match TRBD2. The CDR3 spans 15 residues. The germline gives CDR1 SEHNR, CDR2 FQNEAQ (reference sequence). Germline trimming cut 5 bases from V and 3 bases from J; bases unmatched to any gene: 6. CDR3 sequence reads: CASSVREIDTGELFF. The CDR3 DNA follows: TGTGCCAGCAGCGTGCGGGAGATCGACACCGGGGAGCTGTTTTTT.

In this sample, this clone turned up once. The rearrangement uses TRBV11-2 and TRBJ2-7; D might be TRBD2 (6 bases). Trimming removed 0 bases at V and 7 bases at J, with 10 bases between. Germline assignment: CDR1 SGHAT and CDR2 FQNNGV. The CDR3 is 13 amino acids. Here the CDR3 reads CASSLDPRGEQYV. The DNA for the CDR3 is TGTGCCAGCAGCTTAGATCCACGGGGGGAGCAGTACGTC.

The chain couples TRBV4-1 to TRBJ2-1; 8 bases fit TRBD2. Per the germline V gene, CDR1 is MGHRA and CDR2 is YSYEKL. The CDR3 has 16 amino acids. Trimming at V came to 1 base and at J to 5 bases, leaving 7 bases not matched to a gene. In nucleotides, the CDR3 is TGCGCCAGCAGCCAAGTCGGAGCGGGAGTAGACAATGAGCAGTTCTTC. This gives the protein CASSQVGAGVDNEQFF.

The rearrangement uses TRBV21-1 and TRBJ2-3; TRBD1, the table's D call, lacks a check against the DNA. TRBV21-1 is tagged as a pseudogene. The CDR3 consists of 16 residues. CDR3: CASSPPGTGSTDTQYF. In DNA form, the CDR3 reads TGTGCCAGCAGCCCTCCCGGGACAGGGAGCACAGATACGCAGTATTTT.

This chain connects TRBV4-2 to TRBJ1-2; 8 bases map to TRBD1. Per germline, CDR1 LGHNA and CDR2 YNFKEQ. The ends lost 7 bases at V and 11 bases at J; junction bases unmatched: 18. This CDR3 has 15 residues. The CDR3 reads CASTTRTGLVELYTF. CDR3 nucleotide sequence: TGTGCCAGCACAACTAGGACAGGGTTAGTTGAGTTATACACCTTC.

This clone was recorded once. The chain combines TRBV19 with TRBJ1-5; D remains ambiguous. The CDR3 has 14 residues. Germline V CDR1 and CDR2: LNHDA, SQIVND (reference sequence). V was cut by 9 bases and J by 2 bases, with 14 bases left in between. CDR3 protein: CASRREVGNQPQHF. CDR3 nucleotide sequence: TGTGCCAGCCGAAGGGAGGTAGGCAATCAGCCCCAGCATTTT.

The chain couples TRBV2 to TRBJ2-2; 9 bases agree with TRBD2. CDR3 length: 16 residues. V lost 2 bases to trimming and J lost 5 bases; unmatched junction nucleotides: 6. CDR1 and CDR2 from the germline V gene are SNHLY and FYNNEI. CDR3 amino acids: CASSELLAGLTGELFF. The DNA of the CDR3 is TGTGCCAGCAGTGAACTACTAGCGGGTTTGACCGGGGAGCTGTTTTTT.

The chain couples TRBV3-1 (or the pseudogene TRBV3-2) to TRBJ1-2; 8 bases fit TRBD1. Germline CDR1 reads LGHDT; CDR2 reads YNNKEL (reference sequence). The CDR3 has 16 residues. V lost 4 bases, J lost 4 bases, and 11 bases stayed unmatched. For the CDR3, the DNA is TGTGCCAGCAGCCCTAAACCGGGACAGGTTTTCTATGGCTACACCTTC. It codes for CASSPKPGQVFYGYTF.

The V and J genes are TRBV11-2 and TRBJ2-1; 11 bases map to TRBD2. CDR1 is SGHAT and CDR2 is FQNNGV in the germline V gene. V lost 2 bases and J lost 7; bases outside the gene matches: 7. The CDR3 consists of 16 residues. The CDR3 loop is CASSLRQTSGMNEQFF. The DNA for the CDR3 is TGTGCCAGCAGCTTAAGGCAGACTAGCGGGATGAATGAGCAGTTCTTC.

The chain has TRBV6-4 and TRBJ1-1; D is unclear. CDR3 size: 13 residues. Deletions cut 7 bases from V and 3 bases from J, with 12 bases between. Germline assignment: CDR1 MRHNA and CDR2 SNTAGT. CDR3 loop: CASKVQEDTEAFF. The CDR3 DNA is TGTGCCAGCAAGGTCCAGGAGGACACTGAAGCTTTCTTT.

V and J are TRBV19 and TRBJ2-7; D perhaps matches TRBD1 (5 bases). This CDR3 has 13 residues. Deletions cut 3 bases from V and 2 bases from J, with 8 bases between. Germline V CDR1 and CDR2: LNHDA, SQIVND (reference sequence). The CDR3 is CASSMGRAYEQYF. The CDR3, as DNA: TGTGCCAGTAGTATGGGCAGGGCCTACGAGCAGTACTTC.